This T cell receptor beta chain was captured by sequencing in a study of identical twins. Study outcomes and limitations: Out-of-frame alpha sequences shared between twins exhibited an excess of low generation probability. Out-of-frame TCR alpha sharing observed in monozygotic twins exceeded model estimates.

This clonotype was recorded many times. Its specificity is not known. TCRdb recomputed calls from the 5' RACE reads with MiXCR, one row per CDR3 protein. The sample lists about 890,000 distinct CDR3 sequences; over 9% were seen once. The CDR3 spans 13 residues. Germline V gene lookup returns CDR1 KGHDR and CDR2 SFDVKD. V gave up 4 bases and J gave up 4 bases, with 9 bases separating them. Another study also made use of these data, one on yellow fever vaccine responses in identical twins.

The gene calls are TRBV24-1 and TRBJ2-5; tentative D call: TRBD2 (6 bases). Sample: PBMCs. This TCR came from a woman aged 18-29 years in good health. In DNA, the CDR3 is TGTGCCACCAGTGACGGAGGGGTAGAGACCCAGTACTTC. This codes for CATSDGGVETQYF.